The TCR beta chain under discussion was sequenced for a study of cytomegalovirus exposure and HLA in healthy donors. Study-level points and caveats: The CMV antigen specificity of a few CMV-associated chains was confirmed through in vitro analysis.

Profiling relied on immunoSEQ multiplex PCR, and the TCRdb table lists in-frame clones only, not all of them. The data show approximately 280,000 clones, approximately 90% seen once. A note on this clone: Its specificity is unknown.

Trimming shortened V by 4 bases and J by 0 bases, and 14 bases separated the two germline ends. The CDR3 has 16 residues. The germline CDR1 and CDR2 sequences are SGHKS and YYEKEE (reference sequence). This chain joins TRBV5-5 and TRBJ1-3; the D gene is possibly TRBD1 (6 bases). Input material: PBMCs. The source of this sequence is a woman between 18 and 29 years old in good health and CMV-seronegative. The CDR3 DNA follows: TGTGCCAGCAGCCGACAGGAACCAACCTCTGGAAACACCATATATTTT. As protein: CASSRQEPTSGNTIYF.